This T cell receptor beta chain was found in a study of blood T cell repertoires in COVID-19. Study-wide context: Symptom resolution, clearance, or two negative PCRs marked donors in Cohort 3 as recovered. T cells, B-cell-depleted T cells, or PBMCs supplied cDNA or gDNA.

Data came from immunoSEQ multiplex PCR; TCRdb stores just in-frame clones and leaves some out. There are some 220,000 clones in the sample; approximately 87% occur only once, and approximately 3.1% lies in the top ten. Recruits, aged roughly 18 to 95 years, lived in roughly 22 US areas. Participants were placed into cohorts based on the clinical history they reported. This CDR3 is built from 13 residues. Trimming shortened V by 8 bases and J by 0 bases, and 10 bases separated the two germline ends. Germline CDR1 is MNHEY and CDR2 is SVGAGI. Sequenced input: PBMCs or T cells enriched from blood (not recorded which). The source of this sequence is a woman between 50 and 59 years old in a cohort exposed to, infected with or recovered from COVID-19 (not recorded which). V usage is TRBV6-5 and J usage is TRBJ1-2; D gene ambiguous. The CDR3 protein is CASRLHSNYGYTF. CDR3 DNA: TGTGCCAGCCGACTACACTCTAACTATGGCTACACCTTC.